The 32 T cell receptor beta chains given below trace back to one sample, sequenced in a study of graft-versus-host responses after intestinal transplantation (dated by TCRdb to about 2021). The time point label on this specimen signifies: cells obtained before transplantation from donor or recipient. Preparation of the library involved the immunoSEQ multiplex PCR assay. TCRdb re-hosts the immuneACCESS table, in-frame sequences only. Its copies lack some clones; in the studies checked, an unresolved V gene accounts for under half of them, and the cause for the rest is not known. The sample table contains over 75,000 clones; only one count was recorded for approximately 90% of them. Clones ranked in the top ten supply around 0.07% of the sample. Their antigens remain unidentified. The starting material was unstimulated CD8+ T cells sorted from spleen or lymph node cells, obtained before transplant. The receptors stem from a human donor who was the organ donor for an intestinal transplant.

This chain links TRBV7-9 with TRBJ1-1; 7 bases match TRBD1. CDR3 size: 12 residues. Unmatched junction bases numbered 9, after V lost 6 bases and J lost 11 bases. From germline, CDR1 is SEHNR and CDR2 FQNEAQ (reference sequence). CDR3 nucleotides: TGTGCCAGCAGTTTGAGGGGGCGGAGGGCTTTCTTT. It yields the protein CASSLRGRRAFF.

In DNA form, the CDR3 reads TGCGCCAGCAGCCAGAGCGACAGGGAGAATTCACCCCTCCACTTT. Residues: CASSQSDRENSPLHF. The V call is TRBV4-1, the J call TRBJ1-6; 7 nucleotides line up with TRBD1. CDR1 MGHRA and CDR2 YSYEKL come from the germline V gene. The CDR3 contains 15 residues. V lost 3 bases and J lost 7; bases outside the gene matches: 6.

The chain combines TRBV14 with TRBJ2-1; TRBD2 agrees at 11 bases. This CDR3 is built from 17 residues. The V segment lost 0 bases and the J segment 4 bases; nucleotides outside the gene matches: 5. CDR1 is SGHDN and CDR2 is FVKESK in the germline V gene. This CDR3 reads CASSQDWGTSGYNEQFF. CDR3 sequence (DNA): TGTGCCAGCAGCCAAGATTGGGGGACTAGCGGATACAATGAGCAGTTCTTC.

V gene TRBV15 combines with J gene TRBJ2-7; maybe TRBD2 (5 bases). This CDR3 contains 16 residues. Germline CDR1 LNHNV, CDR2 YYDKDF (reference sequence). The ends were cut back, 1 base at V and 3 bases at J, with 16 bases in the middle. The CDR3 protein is CATSRGIGRVLYEQYF. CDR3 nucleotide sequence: TGTGCCACCAGCAGAGGTATCGGGCGGGTACTCTACGAGCAGTACTTC. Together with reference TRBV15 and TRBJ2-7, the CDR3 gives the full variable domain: DAMVIQNPRYQVTQFGKPVTLSCSQTLNHNVMYWYQQKSSQAPKLLFHYYDKDFNNEADTPDNFQSRRPNTSFCFLDIRSPGLGDTAMYLCATSRGIGRVLYEQYFGPGTRLTVT.

CDR3 in amino acids: CASSEIAGGYNEQFF. The DNA of the CDR3 is TGCGCCAGCAGTGAAATAGCGGGGGGATACAATGAGCAGTTCTTC. This chain uses TRBV10-2 with TRBJ2-1; TRBD2 matches at 10 bases. Germline V gene lookup returns CDR1 WSHSY and CDR2 SAAADI. This CDR3 is built from 15 residues. V gave up 3 bases and J gave up 4 bases; unmatched junction bases: 3.

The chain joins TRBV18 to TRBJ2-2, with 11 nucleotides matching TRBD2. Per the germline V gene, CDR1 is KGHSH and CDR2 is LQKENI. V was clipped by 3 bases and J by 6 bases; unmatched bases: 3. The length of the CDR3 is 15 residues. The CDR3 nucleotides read TGTGCCAGCTCACCCCCTAGCGGGGGGCCCGGGGAGCTGTTTTTT. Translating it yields CASSPPSGGPGELFF.

The CDR3 DNA follows: TGCGCCAGCAGCTGGACGCTTCCGGGAGCGGGTAATGAGCAGTTCTTC. Translation gives CASSWTLPGAGNEQFF. The chain recombines TRBV5-1 with TRBJ2-1, with a possible D match to TRBD2 (6 bases). Trimming cost V 3 bases and J 7 bases, with 20 bases left between them. Germline V gene lookup returns CDR1 SGHRS and CDR2 YFSETQ. This CDR3 contains 16 residues.

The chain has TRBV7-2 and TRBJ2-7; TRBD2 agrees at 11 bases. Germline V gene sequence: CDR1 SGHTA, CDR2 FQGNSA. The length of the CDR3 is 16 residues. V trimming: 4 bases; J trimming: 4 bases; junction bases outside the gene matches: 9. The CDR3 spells CASSWLAGGSIYEQYF. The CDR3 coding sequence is TGTGCCAGCAGCTGGCTAGCGGGGGGCTCTATTTACGAGCAGTACTTC. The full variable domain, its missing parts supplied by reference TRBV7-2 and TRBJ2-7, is GAGVSQSPSNKVTEKGKDVELRCDPISGHTALYWYRQSLGQGLEFLIYFQGNSAPDKSGLPSDRFSAERTGGSVSTLTIQRTQQEDSAVYLCASSWLAGGSIYEQYFGPGTRLTVT.

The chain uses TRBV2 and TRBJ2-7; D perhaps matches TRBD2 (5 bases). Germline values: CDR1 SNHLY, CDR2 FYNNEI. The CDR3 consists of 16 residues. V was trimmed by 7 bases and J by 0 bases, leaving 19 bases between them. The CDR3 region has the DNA TGTGCCAGCATCAGACTTGCGGCGGGCCGCTCCTACGAGCAGTACTTC. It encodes CASIRLAAGRSYEQYF.

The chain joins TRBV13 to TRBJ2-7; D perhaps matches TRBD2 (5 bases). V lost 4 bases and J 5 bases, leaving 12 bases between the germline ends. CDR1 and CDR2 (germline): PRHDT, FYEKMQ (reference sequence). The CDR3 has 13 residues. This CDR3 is CASSSSGIHEQYF. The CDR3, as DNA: TGTGCCAGCAGCTCCTCGGGGATCCACGAGCAGTACTTC.

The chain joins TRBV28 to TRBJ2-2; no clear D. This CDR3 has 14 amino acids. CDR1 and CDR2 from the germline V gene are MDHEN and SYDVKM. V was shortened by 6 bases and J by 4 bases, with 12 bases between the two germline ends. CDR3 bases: TGTGCCAGCAGACCCTTACTTCCCACCGGGGAGCTGTTTTTT. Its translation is CASRPLLPTGELFF.

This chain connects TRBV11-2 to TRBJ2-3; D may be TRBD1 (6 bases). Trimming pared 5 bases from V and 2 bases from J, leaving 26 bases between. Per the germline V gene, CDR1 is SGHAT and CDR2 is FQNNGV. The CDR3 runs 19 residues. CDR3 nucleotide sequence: TGTGCCAGCAGCCAAGATTGGACAGCCGGGTCCGGATTCACAGATACGCAGTATTTT. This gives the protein CASSQDWTAGSGFTDTQYF.

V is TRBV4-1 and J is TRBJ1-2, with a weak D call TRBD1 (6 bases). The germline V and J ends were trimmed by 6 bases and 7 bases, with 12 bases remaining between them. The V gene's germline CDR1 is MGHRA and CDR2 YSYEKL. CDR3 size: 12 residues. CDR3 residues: CASRPTGCGYTF. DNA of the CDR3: TGCGCCAGCAGGCCGACAGGTTGTGGCTACACCTTC.

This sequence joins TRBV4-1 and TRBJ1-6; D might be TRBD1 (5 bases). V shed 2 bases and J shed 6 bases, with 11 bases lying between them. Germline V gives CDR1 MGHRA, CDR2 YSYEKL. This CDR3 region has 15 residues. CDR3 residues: CASSQLTGFNSPLHF. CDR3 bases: TGCGCCAGCAGCCAACTAACAGGCTTTAATTCACCCCTCCACTTT.

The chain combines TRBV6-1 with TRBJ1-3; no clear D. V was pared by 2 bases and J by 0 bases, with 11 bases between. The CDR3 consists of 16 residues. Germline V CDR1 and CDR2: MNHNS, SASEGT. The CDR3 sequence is CASSEYVGSSGNTIYF. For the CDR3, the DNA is TGTGCCAGCAGTGAATATGTGGGCAGCTCTGGAAACACCATATATTTT.

DNA for the CDR3: TGTGCCAGCGGGATAACGGGAGCCTCCTACAATGAGCAGTTCTTC. Its protein is CASGITGASYNEQFF. The rearrangement links TRBV6-5 to TRBJ2-1, with D perhaps TRBD2 (6 bases). Trimming removed 8 bases from V and 0 bases from J, with 14 bases in between. CDR1 is MNHEY, CDR2 SVGAGI, per germline. The CDR3 extends over 15 amino acids.

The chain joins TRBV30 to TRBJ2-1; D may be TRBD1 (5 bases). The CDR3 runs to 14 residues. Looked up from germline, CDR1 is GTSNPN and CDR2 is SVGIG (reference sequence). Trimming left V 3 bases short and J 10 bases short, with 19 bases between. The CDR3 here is CAWSSIGASLEQFF. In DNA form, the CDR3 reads TGTGCCTGGAGCAGTATAGGGGCCTCTTTGGAGCAGTTCTTC. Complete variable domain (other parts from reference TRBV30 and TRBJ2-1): SQTIHQWPATLVQPVGSPLSLECTVEGTSNPNLYWYRQAAGRGLQLLFYSVGIGQISSEVPQNLSASRPQDRQFILSSKKLLLSDSGFYLCAWSSIGASLEQFFGPGTRLTVL.

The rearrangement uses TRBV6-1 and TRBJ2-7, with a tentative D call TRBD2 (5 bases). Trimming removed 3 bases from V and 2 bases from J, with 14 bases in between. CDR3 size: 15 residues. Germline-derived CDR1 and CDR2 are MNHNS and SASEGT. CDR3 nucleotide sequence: TGTGCCAGCAGTGAGGTCGGACTTGGGACCTACGAGCAGTACTTC. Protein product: CASSEVGLGTYEQYF.

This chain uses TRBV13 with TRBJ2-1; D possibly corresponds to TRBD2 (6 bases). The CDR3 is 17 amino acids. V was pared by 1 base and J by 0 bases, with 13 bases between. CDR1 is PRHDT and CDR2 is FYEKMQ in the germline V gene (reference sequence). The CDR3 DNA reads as TGTGCCAGCAGCTTAGTTGGTAGCGGACCCTCCTACAATGAGCAGTTCTTC. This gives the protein CASSLVGSGPSYNEQFF.

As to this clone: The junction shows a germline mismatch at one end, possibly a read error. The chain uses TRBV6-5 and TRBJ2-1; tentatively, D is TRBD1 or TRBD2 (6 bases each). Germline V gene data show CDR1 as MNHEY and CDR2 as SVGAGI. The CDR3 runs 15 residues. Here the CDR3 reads CAGSYGGGIYNEQFF. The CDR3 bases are TGTGCCGGCAGTTACGGGGGCGGAATATACAATGAGCAGTTCTTC.

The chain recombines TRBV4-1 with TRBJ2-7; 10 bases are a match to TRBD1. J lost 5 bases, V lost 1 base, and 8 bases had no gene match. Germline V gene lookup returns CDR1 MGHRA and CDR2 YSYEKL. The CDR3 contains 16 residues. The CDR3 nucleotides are TGCGCCAGCAGCCAAGTGAGACAGGGGGCGCGGGACGAGCAGTACTTC. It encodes CASSQVRQGARDEQYF.

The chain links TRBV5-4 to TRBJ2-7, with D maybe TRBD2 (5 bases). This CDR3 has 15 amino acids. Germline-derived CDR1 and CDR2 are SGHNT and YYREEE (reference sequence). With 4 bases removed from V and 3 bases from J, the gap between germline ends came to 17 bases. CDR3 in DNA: TGTGCCAGCAGCGACCATCCGGGGTATGGCTACGAGCAGTACTTC. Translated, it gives CASSDHPGYGYEQYF.

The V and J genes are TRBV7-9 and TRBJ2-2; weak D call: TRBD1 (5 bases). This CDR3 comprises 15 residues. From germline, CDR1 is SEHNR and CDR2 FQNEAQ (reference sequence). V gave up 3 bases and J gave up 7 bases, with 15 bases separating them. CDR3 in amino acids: CASSFRAGPDGELFF. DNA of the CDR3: TGTGCCAGCAGCTTCCGGGCAGGGCCCGACGGGGAGCTGTTTTTT. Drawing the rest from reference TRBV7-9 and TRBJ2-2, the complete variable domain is DTGVSQNPRHKITKRGQNVTFRCDPISEHNRLYWYRQTLGQGPEFLTYFQNEAQLEKSRLLSDRFSAERPKGSFSTLEIQRTEQGDSAMYLCASSFRAGPDGELFFGEGSRLTVL.

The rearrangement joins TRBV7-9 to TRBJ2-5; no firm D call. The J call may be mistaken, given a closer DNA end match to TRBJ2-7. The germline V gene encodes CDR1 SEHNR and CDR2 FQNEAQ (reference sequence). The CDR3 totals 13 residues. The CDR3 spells CASSLETHYEQYF. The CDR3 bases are TGTGCCAGCAGCTTAGAGACCCACTACGAGCAGTACTTC.

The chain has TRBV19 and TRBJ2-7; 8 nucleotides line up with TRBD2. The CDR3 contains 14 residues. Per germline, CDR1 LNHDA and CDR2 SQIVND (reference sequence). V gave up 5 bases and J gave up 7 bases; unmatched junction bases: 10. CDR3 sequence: CASSSIAGLGEQYF. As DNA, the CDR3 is TGTGCCAGTAGTTCAATAGCGGGACTGGGGGAGCAGTACTTC. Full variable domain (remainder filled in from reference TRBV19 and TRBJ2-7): DGGITQSPKYLFRKEGQNVTLSCEQNLNHDAMYWYRQDPGQGLRLIYYSQIVNDFQKGDIAEGYSVSREKKESFPLTVTSAQKNPTAFYLCASSSIAGLGEQYFGPGTRLTVT.

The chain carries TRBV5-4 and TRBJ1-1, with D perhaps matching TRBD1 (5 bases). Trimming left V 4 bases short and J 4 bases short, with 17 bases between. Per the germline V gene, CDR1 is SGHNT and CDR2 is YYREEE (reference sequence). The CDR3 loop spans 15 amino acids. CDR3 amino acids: CASSPFGQQGTEAFF. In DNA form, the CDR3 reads TGTGCCAGCAGCCCCTTTGGGCAGCAGGGCACTGAAGCTTTCTTT.

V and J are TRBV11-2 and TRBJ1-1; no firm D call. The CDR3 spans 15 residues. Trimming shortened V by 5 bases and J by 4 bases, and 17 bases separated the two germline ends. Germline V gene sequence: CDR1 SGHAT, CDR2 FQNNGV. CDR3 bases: TGTGCCAGCAGCCGGGAGGAGTCCGGCGTCACTGAAGCTTTCTTT. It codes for CASSREESGVTEAFF.

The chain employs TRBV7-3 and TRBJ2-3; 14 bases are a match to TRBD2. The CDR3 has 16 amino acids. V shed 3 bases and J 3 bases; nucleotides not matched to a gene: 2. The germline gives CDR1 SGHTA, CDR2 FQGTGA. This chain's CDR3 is CASSLGLAGETDTQYF. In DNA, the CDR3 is TGTGCCAGCAGCTTGGGACTAGCGGGAGAAACAGATACGCAGTATTTT.

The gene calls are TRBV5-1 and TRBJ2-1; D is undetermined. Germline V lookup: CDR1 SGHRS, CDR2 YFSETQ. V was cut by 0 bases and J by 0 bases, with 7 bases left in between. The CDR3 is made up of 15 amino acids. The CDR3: CASSLDSPSYNEQFF. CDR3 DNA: TGCGCCAGCAGCTTGGATAGCCCCTCCTACAATGAGCAGTTCTTC.

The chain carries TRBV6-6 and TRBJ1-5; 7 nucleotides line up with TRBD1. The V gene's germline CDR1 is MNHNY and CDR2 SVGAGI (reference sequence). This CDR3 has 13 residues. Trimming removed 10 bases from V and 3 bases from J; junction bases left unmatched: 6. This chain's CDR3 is CATQGQSNQPQHF. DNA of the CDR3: TGTGCCACTCAGGGACAGTCCAATCAGCCCCAGCATTTT.

DNA for the CDR3: TGTGCCAGCAGCACGACAGGAGGATACATCAAGGACACTGAAGCTTTCTTT. Translation gives CASSTTGGYIKDTEAFF. The V call is TRBV7-2, the J call TRBJ1-1, with a tentative D call TRBD1 (6 bases). The CDR3 loop spans 17 amino acids. Germline CDR1 and CDR2: SGHTA and FQGNSA. Trimming took off 5 bases at V and 3 bases at J, with 22 bases between the two ends.

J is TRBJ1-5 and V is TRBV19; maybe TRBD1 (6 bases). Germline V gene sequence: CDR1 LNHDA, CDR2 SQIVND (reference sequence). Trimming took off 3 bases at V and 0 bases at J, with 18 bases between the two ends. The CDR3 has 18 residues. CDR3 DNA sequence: TGTGCCAGTAGTATCCGACAGGACCTTCTGTATAGCAATCAGCCCCAGCATTTT. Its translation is CASSIRQDLLYSNQPQHF.